This T cell receptor beta chain was documented in a study of T cell repertoires in cytomegalovirus infection (dated by TCRdb to between 2019 and 2020). Describing the broader study: Alongside well-studied HLA-B-restricted epitopes, the peptide stimulations were aimed at recently identified HLA-C-restricted CMV epitopes, whose presentation resists viral immunomodulation. Because public TCR beta signatures pointed to carriage of CMV infection together with the matching HLA type, the HLA type of each donor mattered for the analysis. The full study reports these points: The ex vivo response was dominated by HLA-C-restricted CMV-specific TCR beta clonotypes, and the single most frequent clonotype in two of eight donors was supplied by these HLA-C-restricted clonotypes. Cumulative frequency of public TCR beta family members discriminated carriers of CMV infection plus the relevant HLA type in this cohort and an independent approximately 360-donor cohort.

Read against the paper, the sample's treatment or condition label means: in vitro stimulation with specific CMV peptide epitopes to enrich CMV-specific T cells. Its CDR3 holds 14 amino acids, cysteine through phenylalanine. Just CDR3 DNA is preserved here, 42 bases in frame from base 1. V and J are trimmed by 5 bases and 6 bases, and the gene matches miss 9 bases of the junction. TCRdb records Illumina HiSeq 1500 as the sequencer. TCRdb cleaned the public reads at Q25 with fastp, built clones with MiXCR and kept in-frame beta chains. Each entry is one CDR3 protein sequence, shown with its most common DNA and genes. This sample lists nearly 700,000 distinct CDR3 sequences; roughly 30% were detected once. The ten largest clones capture approximately 18% of the sample. In regard to this clonotype: Its antigen is not yet known. No quality values exist for individual bases; no much larger clone is one base distant.

This TCR derives from a human donor in good health (CMV status not recorded). Some clones in this sample may be carry-over from other donors' samples. The chain is made from TRBV12-3 or TRBV12-4 and TRBJ2-7; 8 bases in between match TRBD2. Specimen: cultured PBMCs, collected from culture after CMV antigen stimulation. At the DNA level, the sequence is TGTGCCAGCAGTCCTCCCCGGGGGGGTCTCGAGCAGTACTTC. This codes for CASSPPRGGLEQYF.